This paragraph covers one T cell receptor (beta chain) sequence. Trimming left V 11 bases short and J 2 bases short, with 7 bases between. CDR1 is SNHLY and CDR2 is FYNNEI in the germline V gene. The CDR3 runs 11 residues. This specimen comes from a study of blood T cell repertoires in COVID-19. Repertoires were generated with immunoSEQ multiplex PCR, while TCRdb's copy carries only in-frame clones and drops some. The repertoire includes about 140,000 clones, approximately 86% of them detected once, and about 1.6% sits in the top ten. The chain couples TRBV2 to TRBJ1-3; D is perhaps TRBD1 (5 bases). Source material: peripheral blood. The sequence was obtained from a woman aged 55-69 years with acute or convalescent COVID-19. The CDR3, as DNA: TGTGCCGGGGGGGCTGGAAACACCATATATTTT. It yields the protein CAGGAGNTIYF.